A selection of T cell receptor beta chains follows, all from one sample in a study of T-cell reconstitution after alpha-beta-depleted transplantation in children. Via MiXCR, TCRdb re-called the PCR reads, giving one row per CDR3 protein. Among about 350,000 distinct CDR3 sequences listed, 10% to 15% were seen once. The sample here was PBMCs, taken from the stem cell graft. The receptors come from a human donor who donated a stem cell graft to a child with Fanconi anemia. Both conserved end residues are trimmed from each CDR3.

J gene	V gene	CDR3 protein
TRBJ1-4	TRBV10-3	AISESGTDGEKLF
TRBJ2-5	TRBV29-1	SMGQLQETQY
TRBJ1-2	TRBV3-1	ASSQDSGFSGGYT
TRBJ2-1	TRBV29-1	SVAMIPGSSSYNEQF
TRBJ2-3	TRBV5-6	ASSLALRGDTQY
TRBJ1-5	TRBV20-1	SAKEVRDSNQPQH
TRBJ1-2	TRBV6-2/TRBV6-3	ASNHGSYGYT
TRBJ1-1	TRBV20-1	SALLRGGEAF
TRBJ2-4	TRBV14	ASSLAGNSIQY
TRBJ2-1	TRBV5-1	ASSFRGKNEQF
TRBJ2-1	TRBV29-1	SARRLAGALSYNEQF
TRBJ2-2	TRBV24-1	ATRGSQLTGELF
TRBJ1-1	TRBV2	ASSLDTGTEAF
TRBJ1-2	TRBV6-1	ASRGLDRDYGYT
TRBJ2-5	TRBV5-1	ASSLVGTGGKETQY
TRBJ1-5	TRBV27	ASSLSWEYSNQPQH
TRBJ1-3	TRBV4-2	ASSPGPGNSIY
TRBJ2-7	TRBV12-3/TRBV12-4	ASSFIAGGRDEQY
TRBJ2-1	TRBV2	ASSEQLAVPAQF
TRBJ1-2	TRBV2	ASGTGPNYGYT
TRBJ1-2	TRBV20-1	SASLNGYT
TRBJ1-2	TRBV12-3/TRBV12-4	ASSFFQRANYGYT
TRBJ2-7	TRBV10-1	ASSEQGREDYEQY
TRBJ2-6	TRBV4-2	ASSPPVGQGPSGANVLT
TRBJ2-3	TRBV29-1	SADRRVPTDTQY
TRBJ2-3	TRBV5-1	ASTTSGGQTDTQY
TRBJ2-1	TRBV12-3/TRBV12-4	ASSFLRGGNEQF
TRBJ1-1	TRBV7-2	ASSLEYRRPEAF
TRBJ1-1	TRBV28	ASSFWGQEAF
TRBJ2-1	TRBV5-1	ASSLGYGAYNEQF
TRBJ1-5	TRBV5-1	ASSLRGDGQPQH
TRBJ2-5	TRBV5-1	ASSLNVGETQY
TRBJ2-3	TRBV11-2	ASSFTSARTDTQY
TRBJ2-3	TRBV24-1	ATSAGGCTDTQY
TRBJ2-3	TRBV6-5	ASSPSWDTQY
TRBJ2-1	TRBV2	ASSEGTSVYNEQF
TRBJ1-1	TRBV5-1	ASRLGQTNTEAF
TRBJ1-6	TRBV4-2	ASSPHPDIPNSPLH
TRBJ2-1	TRBV7-8	ASSSLQGHEQF
TRBJ1-5	TRBV12-3/TRBV12-4	ASSSYRGQSNQPQH
TRBJ1-1	TRBV18	ASSPSVGHGNTEAF
TRBJ2-3	TRBV20-1	SARLTTGAGDTQY
TRBJ1-1	TRBV20-1	RARRGTTEAF
TRBJ1-1	TRBV7-2	ASSLERFEAF
TRBJ1-4	TRBV6-5	ASSRQAGKLF
TRBJ2-3	TRBV29-1	SVERGVGGFTDTQY
TRBJ2-1	TRBV7-3	ASSLNNKGMV
TRBJ2-6	TRBV11-1	ASSLYQGGVLSGANVLT